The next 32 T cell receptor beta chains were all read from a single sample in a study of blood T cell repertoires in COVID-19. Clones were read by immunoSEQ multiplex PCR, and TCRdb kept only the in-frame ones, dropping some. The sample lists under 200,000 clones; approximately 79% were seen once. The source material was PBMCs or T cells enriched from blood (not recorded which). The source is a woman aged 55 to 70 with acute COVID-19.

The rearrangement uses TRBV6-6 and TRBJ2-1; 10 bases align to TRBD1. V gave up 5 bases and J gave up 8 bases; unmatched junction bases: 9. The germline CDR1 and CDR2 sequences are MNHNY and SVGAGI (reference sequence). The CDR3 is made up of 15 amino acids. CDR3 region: CASSPPGQGIHEQFF. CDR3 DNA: TGTGCCAGCAGTCCTCCGGGACAGGGGATCCATGAGCAGTTCTTC.

The CDR3 DNA sequence: TGTGCCAGCAGCCCCTTGGAGACCGGGGAGCTGTTTTTT. Protein: CASSPLETGELFF. The J gene is TRBJ2-2, the V gene TRBV11-2; no clear D. Looked up from germline, CDR1 is SGHAT and CDR2 is FQNNGV. With 5 bases removed from V and 5 bases from J, the gap between germline ends came to 9 bases. This CDR3 is built from 13 residues.

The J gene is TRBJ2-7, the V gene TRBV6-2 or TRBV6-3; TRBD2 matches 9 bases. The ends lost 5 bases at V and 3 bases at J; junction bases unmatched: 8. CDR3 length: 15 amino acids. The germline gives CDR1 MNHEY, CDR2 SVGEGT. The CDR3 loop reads CASSPIRLADYEQYV. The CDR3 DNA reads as TGTGCCAGCAGTCCGATCCGACTAGCGGACTACGAGCAGTACGTC.

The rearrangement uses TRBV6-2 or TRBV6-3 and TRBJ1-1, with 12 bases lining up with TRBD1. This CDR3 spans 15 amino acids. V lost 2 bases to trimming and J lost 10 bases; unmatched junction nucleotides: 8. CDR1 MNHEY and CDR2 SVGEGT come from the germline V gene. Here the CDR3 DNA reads TGTGCCAGCAGTTACCCGGGACAGGGGGCAGGAGGAGCTTTCTTT. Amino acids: CASSYPGQGAGGAFF.

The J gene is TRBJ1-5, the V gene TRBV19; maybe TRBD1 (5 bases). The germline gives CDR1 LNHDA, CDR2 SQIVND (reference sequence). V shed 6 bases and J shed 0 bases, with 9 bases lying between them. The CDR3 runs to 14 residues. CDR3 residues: CASSTTDSNQPQHF. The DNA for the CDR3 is TGTGCCAGTAGCACGACAGATAGCAATCAGCCCCAGCATTTT.

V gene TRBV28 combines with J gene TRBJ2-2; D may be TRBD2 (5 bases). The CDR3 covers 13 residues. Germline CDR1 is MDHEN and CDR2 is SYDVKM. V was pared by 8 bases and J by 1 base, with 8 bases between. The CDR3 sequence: CASVGGNTGELFF. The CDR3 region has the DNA TGTGCCAGCGTTGGAGGGAACACCGGGGAGCTGTTTTTT.

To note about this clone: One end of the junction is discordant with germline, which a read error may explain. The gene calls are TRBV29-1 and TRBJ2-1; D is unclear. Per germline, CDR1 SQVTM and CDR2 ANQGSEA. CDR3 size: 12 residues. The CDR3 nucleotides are TGCAGCGTCGAAAGATCTTACAGTGAGCAGTTCTTC. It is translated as CSVERSYSEQFF.

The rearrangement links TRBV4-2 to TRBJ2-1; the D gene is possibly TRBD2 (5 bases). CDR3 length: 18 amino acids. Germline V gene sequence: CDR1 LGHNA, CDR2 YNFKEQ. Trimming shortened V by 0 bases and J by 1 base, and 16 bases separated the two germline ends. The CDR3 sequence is CASSQDQASGESYNEQFF. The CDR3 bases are TGTGCCAGCAGCCAAGATCAAGCGAGCGGTGAGTCCTACAATGAGCAGTTCTTC.

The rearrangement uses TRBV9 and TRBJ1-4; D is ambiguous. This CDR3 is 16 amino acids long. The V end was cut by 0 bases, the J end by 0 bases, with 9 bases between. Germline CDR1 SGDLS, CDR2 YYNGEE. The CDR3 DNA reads TGTGCCAGCAGCGTAGGGCGGATTGCAACTAATGAAAAACTGTTTTTT. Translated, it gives CASSVGRIATNEKLFF.

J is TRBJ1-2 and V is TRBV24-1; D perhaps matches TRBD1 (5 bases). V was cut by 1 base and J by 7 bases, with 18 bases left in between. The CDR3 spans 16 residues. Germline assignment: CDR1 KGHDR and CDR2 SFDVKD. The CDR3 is CATSDFYQGGESGYTF. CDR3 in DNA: TGTGCCACCAGTGATTTCTACCAGGGTGGTGAGAGTGGCTACACCTTC.

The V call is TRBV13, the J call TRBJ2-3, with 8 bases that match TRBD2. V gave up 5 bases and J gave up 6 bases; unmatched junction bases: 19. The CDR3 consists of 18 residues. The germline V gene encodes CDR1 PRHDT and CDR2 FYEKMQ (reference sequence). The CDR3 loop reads CASSRYLAGRRSADTQYF. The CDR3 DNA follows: TGTGCCAGCAGCCGGTATTTAGCGGGGCGTAGGAGTGCGGATACGCAGTATTTT.

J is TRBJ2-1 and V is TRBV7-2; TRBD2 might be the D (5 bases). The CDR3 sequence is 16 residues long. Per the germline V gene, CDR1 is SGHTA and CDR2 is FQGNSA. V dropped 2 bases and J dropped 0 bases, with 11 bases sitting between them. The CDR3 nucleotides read TGTGCCAGCAGCTTAAGCGGATCCGGCTCCTACAATGAGCAGTTCTTC. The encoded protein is CASSLSGSGSYNEQFF.

CDR3 nucleotide sequence: TGTGCCAGCAGCCAAGGATACGCGGGAAACACCATATATTTT. Translated, it gives CASSQGYAGNTIYF. This rearrangement joins TRBV14 to TRBJ1-3, with D hard to call. The CDR3 covers 14 residues. Germline V gives CDR1 SGHDN, CDR2 FVKESK. V gave up 1 base and J gave up 4 bases, with 8 bases separating them.

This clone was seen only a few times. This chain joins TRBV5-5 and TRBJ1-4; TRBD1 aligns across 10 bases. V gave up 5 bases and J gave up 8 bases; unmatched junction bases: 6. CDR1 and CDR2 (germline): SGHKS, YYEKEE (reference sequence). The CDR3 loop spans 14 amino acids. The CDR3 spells CASSRDRGGEKLFF. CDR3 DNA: TGTGCCAGCAGTAGGGACAGGGGAGGGGAAAAACTGTTTTTT.

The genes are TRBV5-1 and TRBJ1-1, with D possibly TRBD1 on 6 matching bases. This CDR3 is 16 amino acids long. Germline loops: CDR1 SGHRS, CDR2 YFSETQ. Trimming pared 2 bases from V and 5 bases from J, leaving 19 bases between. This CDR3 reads CASSLGTGQLETEAFF. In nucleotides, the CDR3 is TGCGCCAGCAGCTTAGGGACCGGACAGTTAGAGACTGAAGCTTTCTTT.

The CDR3 loop reads CASSRAFAASSGNTIYF. The DNA of the CDR3 is TGCGCCAGCAGCCGAGCTTTTGCGGCTAGCTCTGGAAACACCATATATTTT. The J gene is TRBJ1-3, the V gene TRBV4-3; D not resolved. The CDR3 length is 17 residues. Trimming took 4 bases from V and 0 from J, leaving 16 bases between them. Per the germline V gene, CDR1 is LGHNA and CDR2 is YSLEER.

DNA for the CDR3: TGTGCCAGCAGCCAGGGGCTCTTTTTGGACCCTCGGGAGCAGTACGTC. Amino acids: CASSQGLFLDPREQYV. The genes are TRBV3-1 (or the pseudogene TRBV3-2) and TRBJ2-7; D might be TRBD1 (5 bases). V lost 3 bases and J lost 7, with 22 bases in between. This CDR3 region has 16 residues. Germline loops: CDR1 LGHDT, CDR2 YNNKEL (reference sequence).

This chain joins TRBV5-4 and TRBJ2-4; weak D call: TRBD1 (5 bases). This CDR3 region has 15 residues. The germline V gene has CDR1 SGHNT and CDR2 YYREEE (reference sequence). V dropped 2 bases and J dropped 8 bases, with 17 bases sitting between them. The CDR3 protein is CASSFGQEVRDIQYF. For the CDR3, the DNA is TGTGCCAGCAGCTTTGGACAAGAAGTTAGAGACATTCAGTACTTC.

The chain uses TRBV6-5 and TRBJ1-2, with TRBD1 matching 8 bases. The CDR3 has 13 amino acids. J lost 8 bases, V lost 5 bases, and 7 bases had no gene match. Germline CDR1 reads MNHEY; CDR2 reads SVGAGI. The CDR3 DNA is TGTGCCAGCAGTCTCGGACAGGGAGTAGGCTACACCTTC. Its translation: CASSLGQGVGYTF.

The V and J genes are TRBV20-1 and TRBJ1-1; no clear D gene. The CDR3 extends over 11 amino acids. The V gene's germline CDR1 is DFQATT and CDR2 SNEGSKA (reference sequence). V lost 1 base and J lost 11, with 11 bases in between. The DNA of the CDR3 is TGCAGTGCTAGAGCCGAGGGTCGGGCTTTCTTT. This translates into CSARAEGRAFF.

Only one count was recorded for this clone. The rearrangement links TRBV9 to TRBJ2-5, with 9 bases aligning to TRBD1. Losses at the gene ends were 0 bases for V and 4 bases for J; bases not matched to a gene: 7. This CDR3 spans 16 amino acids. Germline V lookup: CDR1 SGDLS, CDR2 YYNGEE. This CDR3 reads CASSVAGQGNLETQYF. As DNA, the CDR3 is TGTGCCAGCAGCGTAGCTGGACAGGGGAATCTAGAGACCCAGTACTTC.

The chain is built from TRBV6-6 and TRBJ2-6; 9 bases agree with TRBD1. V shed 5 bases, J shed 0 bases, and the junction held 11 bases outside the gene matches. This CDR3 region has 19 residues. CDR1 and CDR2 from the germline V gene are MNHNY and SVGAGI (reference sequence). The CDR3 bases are TGTGCCAGCAGTCCCGGACAGGGGTTTGCCTCCTCTGGGGCCAACGTCCTGACTTTC. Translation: CASSPGQGFASSGANVLTF.

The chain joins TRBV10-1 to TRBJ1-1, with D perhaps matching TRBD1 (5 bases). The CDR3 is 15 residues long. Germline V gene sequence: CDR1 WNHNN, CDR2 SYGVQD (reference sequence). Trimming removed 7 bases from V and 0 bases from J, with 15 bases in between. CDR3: CASKRDVGVNTEAFF. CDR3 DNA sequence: TGCGCCAGCAAGCGGGACGTGGGAGTGAACACTGAAGCTTTCTTT.

CDR3 amino acids: CASSIWKGLNTEAFF. The CDR3 region has the DNA TGTGCCAGTAGTATCTGGAAGGGGCTGAACACTGAAGCTTTCTTT. The gene calls are TRBV19 and TRBJ1-1; a weak D match, TRBD1 (5 bases). V was clipped by 3 bases and J by 0 bases, with 11 bases between them. CDR3 length: 15 residues. Germline lookup yields CDR1 LNHDA and CDR2 SQIVND (reference sequence). Filled out from reference TRBV19 and TRBJ1-1, the complete variable domain reads DGGITQSPKYLFRKEGQNVTLSCEQNLNHDAMYWYRQDPGQGLRLIYYSQIVNDFQKGDIAEGYSVSREKKESFPLTVTSAQKNPTAFYLCASSIWKGLNTEAFFGQGTRLTVV.

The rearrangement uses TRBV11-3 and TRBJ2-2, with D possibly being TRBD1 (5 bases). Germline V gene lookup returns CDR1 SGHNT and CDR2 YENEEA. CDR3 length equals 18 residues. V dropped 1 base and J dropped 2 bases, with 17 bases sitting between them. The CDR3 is CASSLVLMGRDNTGELFF. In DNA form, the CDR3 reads TGTGCCAGCAGCTTAGTACTGATGGGCAGGGATAACACCGGGGAGCTGTTTTTT. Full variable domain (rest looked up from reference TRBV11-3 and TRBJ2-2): EAGVVQSPRYKIIEKKQPVAFWCNPISGHNTLYWYLQNLGQGPELLIRYENEEAVDDSQLPKDRFSAERLKGVDSTLKIQPAELGDSAVYLCASSLVLMGRDNTGELFFGEGSRLTVL.

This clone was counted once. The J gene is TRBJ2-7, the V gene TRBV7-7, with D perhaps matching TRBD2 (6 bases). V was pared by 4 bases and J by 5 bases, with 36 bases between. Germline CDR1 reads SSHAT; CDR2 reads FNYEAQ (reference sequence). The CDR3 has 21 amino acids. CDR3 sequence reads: CASSSHRPLAPPGIKQDEQYF. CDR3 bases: TGTGCCAGCAGCTCTCATCGCCCACTAGCCCCCCCGGGTATCAAGCAAGACGAGCAGTACTTC. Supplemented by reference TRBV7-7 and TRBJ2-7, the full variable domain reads GAGVSQSPRYKVTKRGQDVTLRCDPISSHATLYWYQQALGQGPEFLTYFNYEAQPDKSGLPSDRFSAERPEGSISTLTIQRTEQRDSAMYRCASSSHRPLAPPGIKQDEQYFGPGTRLTVT.

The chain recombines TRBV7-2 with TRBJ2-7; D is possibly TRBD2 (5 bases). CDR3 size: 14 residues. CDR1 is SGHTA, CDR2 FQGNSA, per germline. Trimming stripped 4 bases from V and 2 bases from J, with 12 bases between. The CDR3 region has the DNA TGTGCCAGCAGCTCAAGGGCGGGCACCTACGAGCAGTACTTC. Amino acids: CASSSRAGTYEQYF.

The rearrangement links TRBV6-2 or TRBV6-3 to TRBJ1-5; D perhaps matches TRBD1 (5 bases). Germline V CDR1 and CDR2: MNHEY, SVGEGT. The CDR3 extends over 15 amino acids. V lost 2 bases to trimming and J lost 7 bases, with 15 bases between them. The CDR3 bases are TGTGCCAGCAGTTACATCGCTCACGGGGGGCAGCCCCAGCATTTT. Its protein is CASSYIAHGGQPQHF.

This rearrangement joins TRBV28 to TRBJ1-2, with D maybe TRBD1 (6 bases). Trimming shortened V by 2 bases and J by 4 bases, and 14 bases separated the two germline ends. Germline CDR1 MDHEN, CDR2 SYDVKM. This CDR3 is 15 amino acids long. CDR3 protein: CASSLDSETGYGYTF. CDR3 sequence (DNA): TGTGCCAGCAGTTTAGATTCCGAGACAGGCTATGGCTACACCTTC.

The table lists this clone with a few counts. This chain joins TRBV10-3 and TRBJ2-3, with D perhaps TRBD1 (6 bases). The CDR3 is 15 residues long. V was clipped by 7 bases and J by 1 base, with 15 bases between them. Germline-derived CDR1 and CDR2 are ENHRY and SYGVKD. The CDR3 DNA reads TGTGCCATCAATTCGGGTGGACAGCGCACAGATACGCAGTATTTT. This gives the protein CAINSGGQRTDTQYF.

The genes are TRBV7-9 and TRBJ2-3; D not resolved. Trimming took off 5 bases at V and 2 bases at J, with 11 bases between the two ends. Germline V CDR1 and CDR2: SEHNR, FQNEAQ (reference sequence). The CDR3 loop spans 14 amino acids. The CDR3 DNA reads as TGTGCCAGCAGCCGCTCACATACCACAGATACGCAGTATTTT. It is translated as CASSRSHTTDTQYF.

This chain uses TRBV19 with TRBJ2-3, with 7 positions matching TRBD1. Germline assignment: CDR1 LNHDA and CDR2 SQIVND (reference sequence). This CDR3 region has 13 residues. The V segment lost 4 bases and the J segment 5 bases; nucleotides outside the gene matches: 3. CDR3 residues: CASSKDRQDTQYF. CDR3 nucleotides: TGTGCCAGTAGTAAGGACAGGCAAGATACGCAGTATTTT.